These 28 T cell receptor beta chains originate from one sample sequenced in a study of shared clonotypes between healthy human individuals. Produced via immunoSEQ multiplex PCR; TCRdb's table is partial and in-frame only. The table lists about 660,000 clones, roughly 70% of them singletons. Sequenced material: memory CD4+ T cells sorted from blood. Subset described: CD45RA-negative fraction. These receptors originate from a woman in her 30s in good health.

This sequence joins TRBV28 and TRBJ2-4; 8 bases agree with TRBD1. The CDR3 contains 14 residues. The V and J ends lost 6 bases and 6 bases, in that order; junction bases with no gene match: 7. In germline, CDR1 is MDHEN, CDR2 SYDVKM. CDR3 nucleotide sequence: TGTGCCAGCAGCACAGGGGGACGGCGAAACATTCAGTACTTC. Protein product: CASSTGGRRNIQYF.

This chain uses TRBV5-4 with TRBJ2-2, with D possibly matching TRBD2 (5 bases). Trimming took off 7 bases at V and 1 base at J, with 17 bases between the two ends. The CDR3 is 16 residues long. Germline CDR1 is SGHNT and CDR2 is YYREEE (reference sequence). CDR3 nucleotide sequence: TGTGCCAGCCGCCTGGGAGCTAGCCGGAACACCGGGGAGCTGTTTTTT. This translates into CASRLGASRNTGELFF.

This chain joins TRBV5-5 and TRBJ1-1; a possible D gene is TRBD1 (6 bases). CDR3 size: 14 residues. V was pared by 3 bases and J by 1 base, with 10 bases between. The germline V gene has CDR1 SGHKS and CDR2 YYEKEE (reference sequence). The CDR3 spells CASSWWDKNTEAFF. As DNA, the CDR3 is TGTGCCAGCAGCTGGTGGGACAAGAACACTGAAGCTTTCTTT.

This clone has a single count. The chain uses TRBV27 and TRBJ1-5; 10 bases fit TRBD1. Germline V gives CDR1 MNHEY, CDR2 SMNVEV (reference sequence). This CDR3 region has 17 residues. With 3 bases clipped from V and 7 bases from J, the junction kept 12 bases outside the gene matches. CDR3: CASSFRVPGTGEQPQHF. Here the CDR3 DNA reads TGTGCCAGCAGTTTCCGGGTCCCCGGGACAGGGGAACAGCCCCAGCATTTT.

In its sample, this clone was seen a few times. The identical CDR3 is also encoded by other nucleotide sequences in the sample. DNA of the CDR3: TGTGCCAGCAGTCCATCAGGGGGCACCGGGGAGCTGTTTTTT. Translating gives CASSPSGGTGELFF. This chain uses TRBV7-3 with TRBJ2-2; 7 nucleotides agree with TRBD1. Germline V gene lookup returns CDR1 SGHTA and CDR2 FQGTGA. There are 14 residues in the CDR3. V lost 6 bases and J lost 4; bases outside the gene matches: 5.

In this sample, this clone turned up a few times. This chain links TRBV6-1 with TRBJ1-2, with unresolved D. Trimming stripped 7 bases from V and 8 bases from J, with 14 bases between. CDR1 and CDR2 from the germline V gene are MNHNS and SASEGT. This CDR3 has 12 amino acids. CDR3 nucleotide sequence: TGTGCCAGCACAACCGGGAGGCACGGCTACACCTTC. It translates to CASTTGRHGYTF.

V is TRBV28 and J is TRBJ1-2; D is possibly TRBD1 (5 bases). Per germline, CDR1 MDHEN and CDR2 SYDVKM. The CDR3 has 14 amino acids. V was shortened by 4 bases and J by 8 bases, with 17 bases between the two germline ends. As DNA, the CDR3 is TGTGCCAGCAGTTCCTTGGGGCAGGGCCTCGGCTACACCTTC. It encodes CASSSLGQGLGYTF.

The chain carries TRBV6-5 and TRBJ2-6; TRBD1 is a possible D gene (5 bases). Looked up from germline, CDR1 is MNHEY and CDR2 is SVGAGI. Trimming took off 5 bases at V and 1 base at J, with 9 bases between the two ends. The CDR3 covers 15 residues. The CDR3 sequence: CASSKGRSGANVLTF. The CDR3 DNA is TGTGCCAGCAGTAAGGGGCGTTCTGGGGCCAACGTCCTGACTTTC.

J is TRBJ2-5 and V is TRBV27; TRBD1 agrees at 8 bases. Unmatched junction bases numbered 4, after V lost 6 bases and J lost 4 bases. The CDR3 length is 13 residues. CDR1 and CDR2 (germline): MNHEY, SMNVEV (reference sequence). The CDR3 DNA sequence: TGTGCCAGCAGCCGCGACAGGGGAGAGACCCAGTACTTC. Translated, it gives CASSRDRGETQYF.

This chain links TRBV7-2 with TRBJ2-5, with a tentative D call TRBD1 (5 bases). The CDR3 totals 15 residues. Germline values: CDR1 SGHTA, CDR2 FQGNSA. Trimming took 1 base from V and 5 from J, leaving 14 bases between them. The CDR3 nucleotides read TGTGCCAGCAGCTTAGATCTCGGCAGGGTCGAGACCCAGTACTTC. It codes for CASSLDLGRVETQYF.

The chain's CDR3 is CASSPGLAGTGELFF. The DNA for the CDR3 is TGTGCCAGCAGCCCGGGACTAGCGGGCACCGGGGAGCTGTTTTTT. V and J are TRBV7-3 and TRBJ2-2; 12 positions agree with TRBD2. V was clipped by 5 bases and J by 4 bases; unmatched bases: 2. The germline gives CDR1 SGHTA, CDR2 FQGTGA. The CDR3 sequence is 15 residues long.

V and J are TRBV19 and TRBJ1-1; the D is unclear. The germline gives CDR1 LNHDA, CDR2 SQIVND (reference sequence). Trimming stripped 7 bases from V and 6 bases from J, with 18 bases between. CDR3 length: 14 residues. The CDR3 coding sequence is TGTGCCAGTATACCGGGTGGGTCTGGGGCTGAAGCTTTCTTT. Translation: CASIPGGSGAEAFF.

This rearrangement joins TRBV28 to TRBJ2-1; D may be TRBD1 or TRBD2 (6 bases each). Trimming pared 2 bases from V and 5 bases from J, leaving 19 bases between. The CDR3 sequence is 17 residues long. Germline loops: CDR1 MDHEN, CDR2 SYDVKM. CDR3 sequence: CASSLIGGGGTNNEQFF. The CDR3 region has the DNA TGTGCCAGCAGTTTAATCGGGGGCGGCGGGACCAACAATGAGCAGTTCTTC.

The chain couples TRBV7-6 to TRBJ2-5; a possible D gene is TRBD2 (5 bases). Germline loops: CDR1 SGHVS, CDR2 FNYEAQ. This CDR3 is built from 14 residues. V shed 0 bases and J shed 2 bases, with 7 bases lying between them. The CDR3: CASSLALAQETQYF. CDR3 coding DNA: TGTGCCAGCAGCTTAGCGCTAGCTCAAGAGACCCAGTACTTC.

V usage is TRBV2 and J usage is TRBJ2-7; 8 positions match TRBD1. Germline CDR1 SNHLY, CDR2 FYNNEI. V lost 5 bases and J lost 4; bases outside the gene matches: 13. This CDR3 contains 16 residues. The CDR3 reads CASSRISGQGGYEQYF. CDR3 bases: TGTGCCAGCAGTCGGATATCCGGACAGGGCGGGTACGAGCAGTACTTC.

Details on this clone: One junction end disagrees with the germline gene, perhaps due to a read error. CDR3 in amino acids: CASSQDQETQYF. The CDR3 DNA reads TGTGCCAGCAGCCAAGACCAGGAGACCCAGTACTTC. The rearrangement uses TRBV4-2 and TRBJ2-5; D is unresolved. The CDR3 is 12 residues long. Germline CDR1 LGHNA, CDR2 YNFKEQ.

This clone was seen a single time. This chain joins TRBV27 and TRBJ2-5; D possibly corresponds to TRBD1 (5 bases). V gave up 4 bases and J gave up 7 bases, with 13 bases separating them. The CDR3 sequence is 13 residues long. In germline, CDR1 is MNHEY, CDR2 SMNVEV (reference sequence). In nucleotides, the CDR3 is TGTGCCAGCAGTTCCCGACAGCATGCGACCCAGTACTTC. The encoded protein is CASSSRQHATQYF.

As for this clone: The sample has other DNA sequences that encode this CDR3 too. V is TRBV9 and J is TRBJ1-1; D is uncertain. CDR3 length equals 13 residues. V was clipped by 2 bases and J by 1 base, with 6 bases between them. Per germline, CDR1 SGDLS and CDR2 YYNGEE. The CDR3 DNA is TGTGCCAGCAGCGTCGATTGGAACACTGAAGCTTTCTTT. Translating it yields CASSVDWNTEAFF.

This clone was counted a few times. The DNA for the CDR3 is TGTGCCAGCAGCAGTGACATGTCGCCCTACAATGAGCAGTTCTTC. Translating it yields CASSSDMSPYNEQFF. The chain uses TRBV7-7 and TRBJ2-1; D uncertain. In germline, CDR1 is SSHAT, CDR2 FNYEAQ (reference sequence). Trimming pared 5 bases from V and 2 bases from J, leaving 13 bases between. This CDR3 contains 15 residues.

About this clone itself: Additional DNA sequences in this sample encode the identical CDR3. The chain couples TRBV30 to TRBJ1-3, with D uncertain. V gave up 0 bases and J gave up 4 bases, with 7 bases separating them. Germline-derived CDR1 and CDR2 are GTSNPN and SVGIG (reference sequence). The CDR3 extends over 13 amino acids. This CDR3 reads CAWSVLSGNTIYF. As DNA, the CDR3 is TGTGCCTGGAGTGTACTCAGCGGAAACACCATATATTTT.

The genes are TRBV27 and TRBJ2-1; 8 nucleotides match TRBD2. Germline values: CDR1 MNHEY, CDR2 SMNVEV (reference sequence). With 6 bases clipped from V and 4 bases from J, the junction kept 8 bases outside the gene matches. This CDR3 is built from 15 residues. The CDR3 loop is CASRVGGRNYNEQFF. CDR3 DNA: TGTGCCAGCAGGGTGGGCGGGAGGAATTACAATGAGCAGTTCTTC.

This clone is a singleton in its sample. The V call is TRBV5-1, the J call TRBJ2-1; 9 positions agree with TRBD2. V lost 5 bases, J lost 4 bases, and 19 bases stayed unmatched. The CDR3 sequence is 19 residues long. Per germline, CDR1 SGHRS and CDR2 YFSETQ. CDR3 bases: TGCGCCAGCAGTTTTGTGTGGGTTAGCGGGAGTTTGTCATACAATGAGCAGTTCTTC. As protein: CASSFVWVSGSLSYNEQFF.

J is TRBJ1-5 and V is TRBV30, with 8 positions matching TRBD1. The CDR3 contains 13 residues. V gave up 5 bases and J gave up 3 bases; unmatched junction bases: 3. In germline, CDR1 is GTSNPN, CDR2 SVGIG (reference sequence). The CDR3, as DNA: TGTGCCTGGTCGACAGGGGTCAATCAGCCCCAGCATTTT. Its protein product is CAWSTGVNQPQHF.

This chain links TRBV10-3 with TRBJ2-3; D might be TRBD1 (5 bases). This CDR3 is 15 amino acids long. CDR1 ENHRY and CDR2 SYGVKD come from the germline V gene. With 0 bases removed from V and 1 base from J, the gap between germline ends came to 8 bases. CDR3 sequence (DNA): TGTGCCATCAGTGAGTCGGAAGGGGGCACAGATACGCAGTATTTT. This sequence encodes CAISESEGGTDTQYF.

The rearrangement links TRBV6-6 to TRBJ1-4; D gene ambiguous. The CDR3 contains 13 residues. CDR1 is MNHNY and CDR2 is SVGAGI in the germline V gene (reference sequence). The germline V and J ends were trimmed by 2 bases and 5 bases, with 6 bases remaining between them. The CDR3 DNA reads TGTGCCAGCAGTTACAATCGGAATGAAAAACTGTTTTTT. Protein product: CASSYNRNEKLFF.

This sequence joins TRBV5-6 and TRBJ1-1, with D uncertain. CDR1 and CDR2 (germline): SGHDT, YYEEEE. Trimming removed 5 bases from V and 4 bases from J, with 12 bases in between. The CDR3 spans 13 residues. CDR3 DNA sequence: TGTGCCAGCAGACCAGTCGGTAGCACTGAAGCTTTCTTT. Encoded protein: CASRPVGSTEAFF.

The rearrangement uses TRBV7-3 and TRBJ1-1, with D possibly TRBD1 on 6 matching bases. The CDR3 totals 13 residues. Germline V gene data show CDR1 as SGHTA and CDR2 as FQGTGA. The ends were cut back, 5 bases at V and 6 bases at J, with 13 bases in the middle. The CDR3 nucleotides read TGTGCCAGCAGCCGACAGGATGGCGCTGAAGCTTTCTTT. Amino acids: CASSRQDGAEAFF.

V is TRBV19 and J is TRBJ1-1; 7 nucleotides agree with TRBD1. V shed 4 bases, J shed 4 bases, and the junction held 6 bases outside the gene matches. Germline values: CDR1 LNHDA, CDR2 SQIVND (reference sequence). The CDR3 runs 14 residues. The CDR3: CASSRQGGVTEAFF. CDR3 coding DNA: TGTGCCAGTAGTAGACAGGGAGGGGTCACTGAAGCTTTCTTT.